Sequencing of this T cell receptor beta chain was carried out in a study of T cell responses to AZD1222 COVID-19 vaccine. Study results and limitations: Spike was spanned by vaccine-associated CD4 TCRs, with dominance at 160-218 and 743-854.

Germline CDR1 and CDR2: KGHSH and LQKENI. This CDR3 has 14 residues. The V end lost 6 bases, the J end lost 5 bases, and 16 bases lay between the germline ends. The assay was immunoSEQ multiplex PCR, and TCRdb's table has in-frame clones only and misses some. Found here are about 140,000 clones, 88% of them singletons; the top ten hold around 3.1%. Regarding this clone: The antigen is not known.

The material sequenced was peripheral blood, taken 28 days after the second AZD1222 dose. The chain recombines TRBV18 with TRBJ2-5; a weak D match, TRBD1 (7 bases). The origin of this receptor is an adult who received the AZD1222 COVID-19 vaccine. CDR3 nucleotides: TGTGCCAGCTCCCCCCAGGGGGGCGACGAGACCCAGTACTTC. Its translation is CASSPQGGDETQYF.